This is a list of T cell receptor beta chains from one sample in a study of cytomegalovirus exposure and HLA in healthy donors. Repertoires were generated with immunoSEQ multiplex PCR, while TCRdb's copy carries only in-frame clones and drops some. Of 150,000 or so clones in the sample, around four fifths are singletons; the top ten hold around 1.5%. The sample taken for sequencing was PBMCs. These receptor sequences come from a man aged 30 to 39 in good health and CMV-seropositive. CDR3s leave out the opening cysteine and the closing phenylalanine or tryptophan. A D gene is named only where the DNA matches it firmly. Clone size appears in some rows only: once, few, many, or a class for an expanded clone.

v_call	clone_size	d_call	j_call	cdr3_aa
TRBV19	-	-	TRBJ1-2	ASKGLLEGRNYGYT
TRBV7-3	few	TRBD2	TRBJ2-3	ASSLGAGGTDTQY
TRBV2	-	TRBD1	TRBJ1-4	ASRLGQGFEKLF
TRBV7-8	-	-	TRBJ2-5	ASSVNRGPERVY
TRBV6-5	-	-	TRBJ1-2	ASSYSFEDYGYT
TRBV7-2	-	-	TRBJ2-7	ASSDAKGAAYEQY
TRBV27	-	TRBD2	TRBJ2-7	ASSLSSGSIKYEQY
TRBV4-2	-	-	TRBJ2-3	ASSQEGGAKNTQY
TRBV6-1	-	TRBD1	TRBJ2-7	ASSTRDRLNEQY
TRBV7-9	-	TRBD1	TRBJ1-2	ASSLQRDSYGYT
TRBV9	once	-	TRBJ1-2	ASSVVPSPNYGYT
TRBV19	-	-	TRBJ1-4	ASSRGQSNEKLF
TRBV6-4	-	-	TRBJ1-5	ASSPDSNQPQH
TRBV18	-	-	TRBJ1-2	ASSPRDINYGYT
TRBV5-1	-	TRBD2	TRBJ2-5	ASSPSGGAQETQY
TRBV28	-	-	TRBJ2-5	ASSLPGPGGETQY
TRBV30	-	-	TRBJ2-7	ASKGLPRHEQY
TRBV5-8	-	-	TRBJ2-5	ASIQYLETQY
TRBV6-5	-	-	TRBJ2-3	ASTNGHTQY
TRBV15	-	TRBD1	TRBJ1-4	ATSRDTGAGEKLF
TRBV11-3	-	-	TRBJ2-1	ASSLGVSGEQF
TRBV2	once	TRBD1	TRBJ1-3	ASRERTGAGNTIY
TRBV6-5	few	TRBD1	TRBJ2-7	ASRGQSSYEQY
TRBV7-2	-	-	TRBJ2-1	ASSSTGPTGNEQF
TRBV7-3	-	TRBD2	TRBJ2-3	ASSPSPGLAGSRTDTQY
TRBV7-3	-	-	TRBJ2-3	ASSARLTLADDTQY
TRBV4-1	-	-	TRBJ2-3	ASSPTPGGKAQY
TRBV21-1	-	-	TRBJ2-1	ASKVWESCTGGELNNEQF
TRBV19	-	TRBD2	TRBJ2-2	ASTEREGAQGELF
TRBV28	-	-	TRBJ2-5	ASSLSAVYQETQY
TRBV19	-	TRBD2	TRBJ2-1	ASTFNSGRVRNEQF
TRBV4-2	once	-	TRBJ2-3	ASSLGLGTDTQY
TRBV28	-	TRBD2	TRBJ2-3	ASTLGLAGLTDTQY